A selection of T cell receptor beta chains follows, all from one sample in a study of shared clonotypes between healthy human individuals. Sequenced by immunoSEQ multiplex PCR; TCRdb stores in-frame clones only, minus some. This sample yields hundreds of thousands of clones, of which roughly 95% are seen a single time; approximately 0.11% belongs to the top ten. Specimen: naive CD8+ T cells sorted from blood. The receptors here all came from a woman in her 30s in good health. CDR3s include the opening cysteine and the closing phenylalanine or tryptophan. The D gene is left open where the match is weak. Clone size appears in some rows only: once, few, many, or a class for an expanded clone.

>TRBV10-2|NA|TRBJ2-3|once
TGCGCCAGCGGAGGACTTCCTAATGAGATAGATACGCAGTATTTT
CASGGLPNEIDTQYF
>TRBV27|NA|TRBJ1-5|NA
TGTGCCAGCAGATCTACCGGTGAATCTAGGAACAATCAGCCCCAGCATTTT
CASRSTGESRNNQPQHF
>TRBV5-6|TRBD1|TRBJ1-2|once
TGTGCCAGCAGCTTTGGGACAGCTGCCCTGGGCTACACCTTC
CASSFGTAALGYTF
>TRBV5-6|NA|TRBJ2-7|NA
TGTGCCAGCAGCTATCAGTCTAACTACGAGCAGTACTTC
CASSYQSNYEQYF
>TRBV7-3|NA|TRBJ2-1|once
TGTGCCAGCAGCCCAGGGGAGGTTTACAATGAGCAGTTCTTC
CASSPGEVYNEQFF
>TRBV4-1|TRBD2|TRBJ2-3|NA
TGCGCCAGCAGCTTGGGACTAGCGGATGGGACAGATACGCAGTATTTT
CASSLGLADGTDTQYF
>TRBV15|NA|TRBJ1-4|NA
TGTGCCACCAGCAGAGATGGAAGTGAAAAACTGTTTTTT
CATSRDGSEKLFF
>TRBV9|TRBD1|TRBJ1-4|NA
TGTGCCAGCAGCGTAGAAGGGGGCTGGGAAAAACTGTTTTTT
CASSVEGGWEKLFF
>TRBV15|NA|TRBJ1-5|once
TGTGCCACCTCCAGGGAATACGGCAATCAGCCCCAGCATTTT
CATSREYGNQPQHF
>TRBV28|NA|TRBJ2-7|NA
TGTGCCAGCAGTTTACGACAGAGAGATTTAACCTACGAGCAGTACTTC
CASSLRQRDLTYEQYF
>TRBV27|NA|TRBJ2-7|NA
TGTGCCAGCAGTTTCGGAGAGCTCTACGAGCAGTACTTC
CASSFGELYEQYF
>TRBV7-9|NA|TRBJ1-1|NA
TGTGCCAGCTTTCCGCCAGGGCGAACTGAAGCTTTCTTT
CASFPPGRTEAFF
>TRBV13|NA|TRBJ1-2|NA
TGTGCCAGCAGCTCCACAGGGATCTATGGCTACACCTTC
CASSSTGIYGYTF
>TRBV28|NA|TRBJ1-5|NA
TGTGCCAGCAGTTTATGGGGAGGGGCACGTAATCAGCCCCAGCATTTT
CASSLWGGARNQPQHF
>TRBV11-2|TRBD2|TRBJ2-7|NA
TGTGCCAGCAGCGATGTTCGAACTAGCGGGAGTCCTGTTCCGTACGAGCAGTACTTC
CASSDVRTSGSPVPYEQYF
>TRBV19|NA|TRBJ2-1|NA
TGTGCCAGTAGTCCAATACTAAACAATGAGCAGTTCTTC
CASSPILNNEQFF
>TRBV18|NA|TRBJ2-3|NA
TGTGCCAGCTCAGGTGAGACAGGAGATACGCAGTATTTT
CASSGETGDTQYF
>TRBV9|NA|TRBJ2-1|NA
TGTGCCAGCAGCGTGGACGGGATTGTCAATGAGCAGTTCTTC
CASSVDGIVNEQFF
>TRBV4-1|NA|TRBJ1-1|few
TGCGCCAGCAGCCAGATTAGGGGGAACACTGAAGCTTTCTTT
CASSQIRGNTEAFF
>TRBV7-9|TRBD1|TRBJ1-1|once
TGTGCCAGCATCAGTGGGACAGTAGGGAAAGGTGGTGAAGCTTTCTTT
CASISGTVGKGGEAFF
>TRBV7-9|TRBD1|TRBJ2-7|NA
TGTGCCAGCAGCGCGGACAGGAAAAGGTACGAGCAGTACTTC
CASSADRKRYEQYF
>TRBV28|NA|TRBJ2-7|NA
TGTGCCAGCAGTGCCACGTACTCAACCGGCCCTTGCGAGCAGTACTTC
CASSATYSTGPCEQYF
>TRBV5-1|NA|TRBJ1-1|NA
TGCGCCAGCAGCTTGCGGGGGGCAGCTCAAATGAACACTGAAGCTTTCTTT
CASSLRGAAQMNTEAFF
>TRBV19|TRBD1|TRBJ2-3|NA
TGTGCCAGTAGTATAGCCCTTGAGGGACAGGGGGTTGATACGCAGTATTTT
CASSIALEGQGVDTQYF
>TRBV19|NA|TRBJ1-5|NA
TGTGCCAGTAGTGTAAGACAGAGCAATCAGCCCCAGCATTTT
CASSVRQSNQPQHF
>TRBV6-5|TRBD2|TRBJ2-1|NA
TGTGCCAGCAGTTACGGACTAGTCGGGCATGAGCAGTTCTTC
CASSYGLVGHEQFF
>TRBV27|NA|TRBJ2-1|NA
TGTGCCAGCAGTTCGGACAGAAGCTACAATGAGCAGTTCTTC
CASSSDRSYNEQFF
>TRBV30|NA|TRBJ2-3|NA
TGTGCCTGGAGTGTACGCGGAGGGCCAGATACGCAGTATTTT
CAWSVRGGPDTQYF
>TRBV25-1|TRBD2|TRBJ2-7|NA
TGTGCCAGCACAGGCGGGAGCTACGAGCAGTACTTC
CASTGGSYEQYF
>TRBV4-1|TRBD2|TRBJ2-1|NA
TGCGCCAGCAGCCAAGTACCGGGACTAGCGGGACGTGAGCAGTTCTTC
CASSQVPGLAGREQFF
>TRBV5-6|NA|TRBJ2-7|NA
TGTGCCAGCAGCTCTGAGGCCTACGAGCAGTACTTC
CASSSEAYEQYF
>TRBV6-1|TRBD2|TRBJ2-3|NA
TGTGCCAGCAGTGAAGCGCTAGCGGGAGTTACTGGGGATACGCAGTATTTT
CASSEALAGVTGDTQYF